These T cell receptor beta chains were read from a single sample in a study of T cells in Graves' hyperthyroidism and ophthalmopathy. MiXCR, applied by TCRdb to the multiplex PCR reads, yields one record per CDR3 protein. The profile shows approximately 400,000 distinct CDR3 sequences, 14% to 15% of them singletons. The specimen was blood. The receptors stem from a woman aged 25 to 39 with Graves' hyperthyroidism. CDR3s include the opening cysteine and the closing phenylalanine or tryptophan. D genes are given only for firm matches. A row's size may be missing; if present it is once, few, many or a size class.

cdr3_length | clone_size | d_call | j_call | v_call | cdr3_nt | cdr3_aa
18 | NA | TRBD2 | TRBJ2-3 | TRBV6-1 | TGTGCCAGCATTGGTCTAGCGGGAGATTCAACTTACACAGATACGCAGTATTTT | CASIGLAGDSTYTDTQYF
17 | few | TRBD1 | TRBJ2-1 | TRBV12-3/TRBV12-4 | TGTGCCAGCAGTTTAAGGAACAGGGGGCCTTCCTACAATGAGCAGTTCTTC | CASSLRNRGPSYNEQFF
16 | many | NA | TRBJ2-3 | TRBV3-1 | TGTGCCAGCAGCCAAGGGGTAACAGGGCTTAGAGATACGCAGTATTTT | CASSQGVTGLRDTQYF
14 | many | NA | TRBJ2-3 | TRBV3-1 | TGTGCCAGCAGCCATCTAGACGCAGCAGATACGCAGTATTTT | CASSHLDAADTQYF
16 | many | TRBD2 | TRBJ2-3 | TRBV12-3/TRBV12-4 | TGTGCCAGCAGTTTCCGAGGCAGCGGGAGAGGAGATACGCAGTATTTT | CASSFRGSGRGDTQYF
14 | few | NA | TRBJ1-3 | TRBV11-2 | TGTGCCAGCAGCCCCAGGAACTCTGGAAACACCATATATTTT | CASSPRNSGNTIYF
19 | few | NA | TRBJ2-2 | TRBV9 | TGTGCCAGCAGCGTAGCTACGGGTAAGGACAGAGCGAACACCGGGGAGCTGTTTTTT | CASSVATGKDRANTGELFF
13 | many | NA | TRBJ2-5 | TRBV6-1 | TGTGCCAGCAGTGAAGCTTTATTGGACAGACAGTACTTC | CASSEALLDRQYF
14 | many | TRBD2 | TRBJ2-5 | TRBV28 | TGTGCCAGCAGTACGGGGGGGCGGCGGGAGACCCAGTACTTC | CASSTGGRRETQYF
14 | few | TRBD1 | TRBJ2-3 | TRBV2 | TGTGCCAGCAGTGATAGGGGGCGCACAGATACGCAGTATTTT | CASSDRGRTDTQYF
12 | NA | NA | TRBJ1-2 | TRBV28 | TGTGCCAGCAGTCAAGAAACGTATGGCTACACCTTC | CASSQETYGYTF
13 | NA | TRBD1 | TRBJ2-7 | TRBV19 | TGTGCCAGTAGGGCTTCACAGGGGTACGAGCAGTACTTC | CASRASQGYEQYF
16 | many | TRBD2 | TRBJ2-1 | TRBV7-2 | TGTGCCAGCAGCCCTAAGCGGGAGCGGGTATCGGTTGAGCAGTTCTTC | CASSPKRERVSVEQFF
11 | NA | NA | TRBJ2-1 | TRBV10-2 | TGCGCCAGCAAAGGGGCAAATGAGCAGTTCTTC | CASKGANEQFF
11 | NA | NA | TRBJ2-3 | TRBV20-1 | TGCAGTGCCCGGACCAGGGATACGCAGTATTTT | CSARTRDTQYF
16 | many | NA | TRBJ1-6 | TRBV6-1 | TGTGCCAGCAGACTGACCGGGACGGACTATAATTCACCCCTCCACTTT | CASRLTGTDYNSPLHF
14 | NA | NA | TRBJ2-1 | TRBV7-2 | TGTGCCAGCACCCTCGGAAGGGACGGAAATGAGCAGTTCTTC | CASTLGRDGNEQFF
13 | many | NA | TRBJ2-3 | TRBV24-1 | TGTGCCACCAGTCTTTCAGGGAGTGATACGCAGTATTTT | CATSLSGSDTQYF
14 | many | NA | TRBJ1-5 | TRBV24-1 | TGTGCCACCAGTGGTAGGGACGGGAATCAGCCCCAGCATTTT | CATSGRDGNQPQHF
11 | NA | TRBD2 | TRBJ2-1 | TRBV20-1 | TGCAGTGTCGTAGCGGGCTATGAGCAGTTCTTC | CSVVAGYEQFF
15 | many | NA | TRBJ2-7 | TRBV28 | TGTGCCAGCATTGGTGATCTTCCTGACTCCTACGAGCAGTACTTC | CASIGDLPDSYEQYF
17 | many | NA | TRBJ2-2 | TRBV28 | TGTGCCAGCAGTTTATTAGGCGGACATACGAACACCGGGGAGCTGTTTTTT | CASSLLGGHTNTGELFF
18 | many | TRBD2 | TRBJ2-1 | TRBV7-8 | TGTGCCAGCAGCTTAGACAGGCTAGCGGGAGGGGCCTACAATGAGCAGTTCTTC | CASSLDRLAGGAYNEQFF
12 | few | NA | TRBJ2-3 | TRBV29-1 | TGCAGCGTTTGTAGCGGAACAGATACGCAGTATTTT | CSVCSGTDTQYF
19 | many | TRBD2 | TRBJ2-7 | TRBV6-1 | TGTGCCAGCAGTTATTCAGGGCGGCTAGCGGGGTCGTACTCCTACGAGCAGTACTTC | CASSYSGRLAGSYSYEQYF
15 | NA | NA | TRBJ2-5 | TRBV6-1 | TGTGCCAGCAGACAACCCACAGGGACTTGGGAGACCCAGTACTTC | CASRQPTGTWETQYF
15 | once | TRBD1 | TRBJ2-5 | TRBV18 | TGTGCCAGCTCACCCGGGACAGGGATGGGAGAGACCCAGTACTTC | CASSPGTGMGETQYF
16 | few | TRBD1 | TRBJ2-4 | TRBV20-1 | TGCAGTGCTCCCCCCAGGGGGCAGAGAGCCAAAAACATTCAGTACTTC | CSAPPRGQRAKNIQYF
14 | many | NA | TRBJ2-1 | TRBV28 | TGTGCCAGCAGTTTAAACGGGAGATTCGGTGAGCAGTTCTTC | CASSLNGRFGEQFF
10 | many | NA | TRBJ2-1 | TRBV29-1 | TGCAGCGTTATCCGGGGCCAGCAGTTCTTC | CSVIRGQQFF
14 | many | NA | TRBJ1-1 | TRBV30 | TGTGCCTGGAGTGTCCTTGGGGGGGGGGTCGGAGCTTTCTTT | CAWSVLGGGVGAFF